Sequencing of this T cell receptor beta chain was carried out in a study of blood T cell repertoires in COVID-19. Study information: Both acute and convalescent COVID-19 samples were obtained from the United States, Italy and Spain.

Per the original data handling: It was from reference gene primer amplification that nucleated cell counts were estimated. Sequencing used immunoSEQ multiplex PCR; TCRdb keeps in-frame clones, though not all of them. V, J and clone size were drawn from that table, and D and trimming were deduced from the DNA. The table lists around 100,000 clones, around 84% of them singletons. The source is a woman between 35 and 50 years old with acute or convalescent COVID-19. The sequenced material came from peripheral blood.

The CDR3 spells CAWSLRTGGTDTQYF. CDR3 DNA sequence: TGTGCCTGGAGTCTCCGGACAGGGGGCACAGATACGCAGTATTTT. The rearrangement uses TRBV30 and TRBJ2-3; 9 bases map to TRBD1. Germline CDR1 and CDR2: GTSNPN and SVGIG (reference sequence). CDR3 length: 15 amino acids. The V segment lost 2 bases and the J segment 1 base; nucleotides outside the gene matches: 4.